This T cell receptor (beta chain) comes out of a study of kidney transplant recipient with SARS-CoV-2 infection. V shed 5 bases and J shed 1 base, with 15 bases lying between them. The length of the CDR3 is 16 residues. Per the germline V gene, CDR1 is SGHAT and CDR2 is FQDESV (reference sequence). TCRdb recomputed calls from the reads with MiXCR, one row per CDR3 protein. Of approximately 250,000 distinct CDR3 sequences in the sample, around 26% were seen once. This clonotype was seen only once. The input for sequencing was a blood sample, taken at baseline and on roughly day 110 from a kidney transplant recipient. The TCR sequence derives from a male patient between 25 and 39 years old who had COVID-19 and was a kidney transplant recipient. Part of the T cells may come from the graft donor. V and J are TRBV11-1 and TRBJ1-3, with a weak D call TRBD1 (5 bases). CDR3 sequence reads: CASSQRGAPSGNTIYF. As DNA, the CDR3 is TGTGCCAGCAGCCAACGCGGGGCACCATCTGGAAACACCATATATTTT.